The 15 T cell receptor beta chains listed next were all sequenced from one sample in a study of blood T cell repertoires in COVID-19. Only in-frame clones appear in the TCRdb table, and some are missing; sequencing was by immunoSEQ multiplex PCR. The table has 130,000 or so clones, 88% seen once. Material for sequencing was peripheral blood. The receptors were gathered from a human donor with COVID-19, enrolled during active disease. The donor label of this sample is uncertain.

This chain connects TRBV3-1 (or the pseudogene TRBV3-2) to TRBJ1-3; a weak D match, TRBD1 (5 bases). The CDR3 contains 14 residues. Trimming took 0 bases from V and 4 from J, leaving 7 bases between them. Germline V CDR1 and CDR2: LGHDT, YNNKEL (reference sequence). The chain's CDR3 is CASSQDSGGNTIYF. The DNA of the CDR3 is TGTGCCAGCAGCCAAGATTCAGGGGGAAACACCATATATTTT.

The gene calls are TRBV7-2 and TRBJ2-1; D unresolved. The germline V gene has CDR1 SGHTA and CDR2 FQGNSA. V lost 5 bases, J lost 10 bases, and 9 bases lay in between. The CDR3 has 11 residues. CDR3 bases: TGTGCCAGCAGCCCCCCAGGAGAGCAGTTCTTC. Translation: CASSPPGEQFF.

This clone was seen only once. The chain couples TRBV5-5 to TRBJ1-1; tentatively, D is TRBD1 (6 bases). Trimming left V 6 bases short and J 4 bases short, with 19 bases between. The CDR3 consists of 15 residues. The germline V gene encodes CDR1 SGHKS and CDR2 YYEKEE (reference sequence). CDR3 DNA sequence: TGTGCCAGCACCTCCCAAGGGGGGGGGTTCACTGAAGCTTTCTTT. Protein sequence: CASTSQGGGFTEAFF.

The chain recombines TRBV27 with TRBJ1-2; the D gene is possibly TRBD1 (5 bases). Trimming shortened V by 3 bases and J by 2 bases, and 10 bases separated the two germline ends. Looked up from germline, CDR1 is MNHEY and CDR2 is SMNVEV (reference sequence). The CDR3 extends over 14 amino acids. The CDR3: CASSFTGPNYGYTF. In DNA form, the CDR3 reads TGTGCCAGCAGTTTTACAGGCCCGAACTATGGCTACACCTTC.

CDR3 residues: CASSLSTRNTEAFF. In nucleotides, the CDR3 is TGTGCCAGCAGCCTATCGACAAGGAACACTGAAGCTTTCTTT. V is TRBV7-3 and J is TRBJ1-1; no definite D call. From germline, CDR1 is SGHTA and CDR2 FQGTGA. V shed 5 bases and J shed 1 base, with 11 bases lying between them. This CDR3 comprises 14 residues.

The chain links TRBV2 to TRBJ2-7; D perhaps matches TRBD2 (7 bases). This CDR3 contains 15 residues. The germline V gene has CDR1 SNHLY and CDR2 FYNNEI. The ends were cut back, 6 bases at V and 3 bases at J, with 18 bases in the middle. As DNA, the CDR3 is TGTGCCAGCAGGAAGGGGGGGACGGGACTCTACGAGCAGTACTTC. Protein: CASRKGGTGLYEQYF.

The sample holds a few counts of this clone. The J gene is TRBJ2-7, the V gene TRBV2; 8 bases are a match to TRBD1. The J segment lost 6 bases and the V segment lost 6 bases, leaving 10 bases of the junction unmatched. The germline V gene encodes CDR1 SNHLY and CDR2 FYNNEI. This CDR3 contains 14 residues. The CDR3 DNA sequence: TGTGCCAGCAGGGCGCAGGGGGCTCTGTCCGAGCAGTACTTC. Residues: CASRAQGALSEQYF.

The chain couples TRBV11-1 to TRBJ1-1; no clear D gene. Germline V gene data show CDR1 as SGHAT and CDR2 as FQDESV (reference sequence). The V and J ends lost 1 base and 1 base respectively, with 10 bases between them. The CDR3 has 15 amino acids. The CDR3 region is CASSLGGPQNTEAFF. DNA of the CDR3: TGTGCCAGCAGCTTAGGAGGGCCGCAGAACACTGAAGCTTTCTTT.

V gene TRBV6-5 combines with J gene TRBJ2-1; D not resolved. Trimming pared 4 bases from V and 2 bases from J, leaving 6 bases between. Germline-derived CDR1 and CDR2 are MNHEY and SVGAGI. CDR3 length: 13 residues. The CDR3 loop is CASSSQTYNEQFF. DNA for the CDR3: TGTGCCAGCAGTTCCCAGACCTACAATGAGCAGTTCTTC.

CDR3 nucleotide sequence: TGTGCCAGCAGCTTGGGGGGAGCCTATAATTCACCCCTCCACTTT. Encoded protein: CASSLGGAYNSPLHF. J is TRBJ1-6 and V is TRBV7-9; D may be TRBD1 (5 bases). V was cut by 3 bases and J by 2 bases, with 8 bases left in between. The CDR3 has 15 residues. CDR1 SEHNR and CDR2 FQNEAQ come from the germline V gene (reference sequence).

This clone turned up a few times. The chain has TRBV7-8 and TRBJ2-7; 8 bases map to TRBD2. The CDR3 extends over 18 amino acids. Trimming removed 2 bases from V and 0 bases from J; junction bases left unmatched: 12. CDR1 and CDR2 (germline): SGHVS, FQNEAQ. CDR3 protein: CASSLRTAGGIGSYEQYF. The DNA for the CDR3 is TGTGCCAGCAGCTTAAGGACGGCGGGAGGTATCGGCTCCTACGAGCAGTACTTC. Drawing the rest from reference TRBV7-8 and TRBJ2-7, the complete variable domain is GAGVSQSPRYKVAKRGQDVALRCDPISGHVSLFWYQQALGQGPEFLTYFQNEAQLDKSGLPSDRFFAERPEGSVSTLKIQRTQQEDSAVYLCASSLRTAGGIGSYEQYFGPGTRLTVT.

The rearrangement uses TRBV6-5 and TRBJ1-3, with 8 bases lining up with TRBD1. The CDR3 consists of 15 residues. V lost 4 bases and J lost 2; bases outside the gene matches: 4. The germline V gene encodes CDR1 MNHEY and CDR2 SVGAGI. This CDR3 is CASSSLTGAGNTIYF. As DNA, the CDR3 is TGTGCCAGCAGTTCCCTGACAGGGGCTGGAAACACCATATATTTT.

A single count supports this clone. V usage is TRBV10-1 and J usage is TRBJ1-4; 7 nucleotides agree with TRBD1. The CDR3 runs to 16 residues. V shed 6 bases and J 8 bases; nucleotides not matched to a gene: 15. The germline V gene encodes CDR1 WNHNN and CDR2 SYGVQD (reference sequence). The CDR3 sequence is CASRFSRDREDEKLFF. In DNA, the CDR3 is TGCGCCAGCAGATTTTCCCGGGACAGAGAAGACGAAAAACTGTTTTTT.

This chain links TRBV4-1 with TRBJ2-7; TRBD2 matches at 9 bases. The CDR3 totals 15 residues. The germline gives CDR1 MGHRA, CDR2 YSYEKL. V lost 1 base, J lost 4 bases, and 5 bases stayed unmatched. The CDR3 region has the DNA TGCGCCAGCAGCCAAGTTCTAGCGGGACATTACGAGCAGTACTTC. This sequence encodes CASSQVLAGHYEQYF.

This clone has more than one count but fewer than ten. V gene TRBV5-1 combines with J gene TRBJ1-2; D gene uncertain. CDR1 is SGHRS and CDR2 is YFSETQ in the germline V gene. V gave up 4 bases and J gave up 0 bases, with 7 bases separating them. The CDR3 totals 13 residues. The CDR3 DNA reads as TGCGCCAGCAGCGCGTTAGCTAACTATGGCTACACCTTC. Its protein product is CASSALANYGYTF.